These 5 T cell receptor beta chains came from one sample sequenced in a study of shared clonotypes between healthy human individuals. Profiling relied on immunoSEQ multiplex PCR, and the TCRdb table lists in-frame clones only, not all of them. The sample carries around 1.5 million clones, 98% recorded once. The sequenced material came from naive CD4+ T cells sorted from blood. The subset: CD45RA+ positively selected. These receptors originate from a man aged 25 to 40 in good health.

J is TRBJ2-3 and V is TRBV7-9; D perhaps matches TRBD2 (5 bases). Trimming took 7 bases from V and 5 from J, leaving 13 bases between them. Germline V gene lookup returns CDR1 SEHNR and CDR2 FQNEAQ (reference sequence). This CDR3 comprises 13 residues. This CDR3 reads CASTSGRVDTQYF. CDR3 nucleotide sequence: TGTGCCAGCACCAGTGGGAGAGTAGATACGCAGTATTTT. Complete variable domain (other parts from reference TRBV7-9 and TRBJ2-3): DTGVSQNPRHKITKRGQNVTFRCDPISEHNRLYWYRQTLGQGPEFLTYFQNEAQLEKSRLLSDRFSAERPKGSFSTLEIQRTEQGDSAMYLCASTSGRVDTQYFGPGTRLTVL.

In this sample, this clone turned up once. The gene calls are TRBV27 and TRBJ1-5, with TRBD1 matching over 7 bases. There are 16 residues in the CDR3. The germline V gene has CDR1 MNHEY and CDR2 SMNVEV (reference sequence). The V and J ends lost 5 bases and 6 bases, in that order; junction bases with no gene match: 13. The DNA for the CDR3 is TGTGCCAGCAGTCCGACGAACGACAGGGTAGGTCAGCCCCAGCATTTT. It yields the protein CASSPTNDRVGQPQHF.

V is TRBV28 and J is TRBJ2-7, with 9 bases identical to TRBD1. The junction had 12 bases not matched to a gene; V was cut back by 5 bases and J by 1 base. Per the germline V gene, CDR1 is MDHEN and CDR2 is SYDVKM. This CDR3 has 17 amino acids. As DNA, the CDR3 is TGTGCCAGCAGTACGCCAGCTCCGGGACAGGGTTCCTACGAGCAGTACTTC. Protein: CASSTPAPGQGSYEQYF.

This clone occurred a few times. This CDR3 is also generated by other DNA sequences in the sample. The genes are TRBV5-1 and TRBJ2-1; perhaps TRBD2 as D (5 bases). The germline CDR1 and CDR2 sequences are SGHRS and YFSETQ. The CDR3 sequence is 15 residues long. V was clipped by 0 bases and J by 0 bases, with 7 bases between them. CDR3 in DNA: TGCGCCAGCAGCTTGGAAGGGAGCTCCTACAATGAGCAGTTCTTC. This sequence encodes CASSLEGSSYNEQFF. Looking up the rest from reference TRBV5-1 and TRBJ2-1 gives the full variable domain: KAGVTQTPRYLIKTRGQQVTLSCSPISGHRSVSWYQQTPGQGLQFLFEYFSETQRNKGNFPGRFSGRQFSNSRSEMNVSTLELGDSALYLCASSLEGSSYNEQFFGPGTRLTVL.

The chain joins TRBV5-1 to TRBJ1-1; 7 bases are a match to TRBD1. The CDR3 runs 14 residues. The V and J ends lost 5 bases and 2 bases, in that order; junction bases with no gene match: 6. Germline CDR1 reads SGHRS; CDR2 reads YFSETQ. The CDR3 bases are TGCGCCAGCAGAACCGGGACAGTAAACACTGAAGCTTTCTTT. Translated: CASRTGTVNTEAFF.